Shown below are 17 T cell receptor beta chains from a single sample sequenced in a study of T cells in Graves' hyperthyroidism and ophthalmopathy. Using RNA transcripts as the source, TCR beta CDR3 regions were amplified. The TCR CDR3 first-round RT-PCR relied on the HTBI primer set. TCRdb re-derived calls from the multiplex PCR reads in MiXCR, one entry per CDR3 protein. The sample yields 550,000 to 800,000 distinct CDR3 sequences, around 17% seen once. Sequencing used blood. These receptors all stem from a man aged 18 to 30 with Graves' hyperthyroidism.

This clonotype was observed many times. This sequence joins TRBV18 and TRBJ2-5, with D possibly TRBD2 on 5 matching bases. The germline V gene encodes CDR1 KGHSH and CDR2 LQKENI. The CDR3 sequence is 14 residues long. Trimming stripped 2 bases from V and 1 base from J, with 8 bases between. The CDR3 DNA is TGTGCCAGCTCACCAAACCGGGGCCAAGAGACCCAGTACTTC. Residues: CASSPNRGQETQYF.

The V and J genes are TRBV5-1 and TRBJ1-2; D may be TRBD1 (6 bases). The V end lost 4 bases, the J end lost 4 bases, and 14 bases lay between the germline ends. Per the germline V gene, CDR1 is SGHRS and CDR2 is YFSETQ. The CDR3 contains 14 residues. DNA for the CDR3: TGCGCCAGCAGCGAACAGGGAACCCTCTATGGCTACACCTTC. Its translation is CASSEQGTLYGYTF.

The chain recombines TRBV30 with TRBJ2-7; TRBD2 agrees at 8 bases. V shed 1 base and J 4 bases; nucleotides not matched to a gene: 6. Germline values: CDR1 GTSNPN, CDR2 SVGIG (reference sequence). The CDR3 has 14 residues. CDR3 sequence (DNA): TGTGCCTGGAGTGCCGGGACTAGTTGGTACGAGCAGTACTTC. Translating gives CAWSAGTSWYEQYF.

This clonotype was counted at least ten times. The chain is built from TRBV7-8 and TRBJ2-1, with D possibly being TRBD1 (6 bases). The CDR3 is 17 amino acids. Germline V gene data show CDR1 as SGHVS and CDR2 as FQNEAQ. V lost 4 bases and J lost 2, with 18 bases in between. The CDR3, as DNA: TGTGCCAGCAGCTCGAGTAACAGGGTAAACACCTACAATGAGCAGTTCTTC. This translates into CASSSSNRVNTYNEQFF.

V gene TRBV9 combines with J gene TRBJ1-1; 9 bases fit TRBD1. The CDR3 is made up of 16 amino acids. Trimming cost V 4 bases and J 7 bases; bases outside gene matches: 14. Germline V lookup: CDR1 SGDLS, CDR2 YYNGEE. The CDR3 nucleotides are TGTGCCAGCAGCCCACAGGTCGGGGGACAGGGTGGTGAAGCTTTCTTT. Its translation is CASSPQVGGQGGEAFF.

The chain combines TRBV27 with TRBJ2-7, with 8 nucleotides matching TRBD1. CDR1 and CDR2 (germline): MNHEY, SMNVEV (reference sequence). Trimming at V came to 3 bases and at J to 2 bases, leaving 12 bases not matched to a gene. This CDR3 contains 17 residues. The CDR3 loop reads CASSFLGGDRSPYEQYF. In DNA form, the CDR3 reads TGTGCCAGCAGTTTCCTAGGCGGGGACAGGTCCCCCTACGAGCAGTACTTC.

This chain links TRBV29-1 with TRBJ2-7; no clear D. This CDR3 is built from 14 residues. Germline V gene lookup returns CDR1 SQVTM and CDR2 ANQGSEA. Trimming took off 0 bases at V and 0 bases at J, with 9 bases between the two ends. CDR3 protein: CSVEELGGSYEQYF. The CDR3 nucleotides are TGCAGCGTTGAAGAGTTGGGTGGCTCCTACGAGCAGTACTTC.

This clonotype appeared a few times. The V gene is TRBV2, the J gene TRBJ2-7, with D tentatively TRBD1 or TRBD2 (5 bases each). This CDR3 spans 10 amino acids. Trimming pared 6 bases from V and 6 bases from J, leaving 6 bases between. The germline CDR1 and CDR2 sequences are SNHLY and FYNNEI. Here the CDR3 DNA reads TGTGCCAGCAGGAGGGGCGAGCAGTACTTC. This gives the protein CASRRGEQYF.

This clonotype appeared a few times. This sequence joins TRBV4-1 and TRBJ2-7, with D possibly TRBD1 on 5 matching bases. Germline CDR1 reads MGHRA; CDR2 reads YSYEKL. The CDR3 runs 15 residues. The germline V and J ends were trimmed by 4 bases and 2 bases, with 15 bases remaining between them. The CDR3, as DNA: TGCGCCAGCAGCCGCCTTACAGGTGGGCCCTACGAGCAGTACTTC. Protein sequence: CASSRLTGGPYEQYF.

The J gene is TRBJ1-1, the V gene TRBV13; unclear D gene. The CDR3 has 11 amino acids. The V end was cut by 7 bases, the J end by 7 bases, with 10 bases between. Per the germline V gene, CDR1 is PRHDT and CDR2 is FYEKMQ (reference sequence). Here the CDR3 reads CASTVYREAFF. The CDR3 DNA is TGTGCCAGCACCGTTTACCGTGAAGCTTTCTTT.

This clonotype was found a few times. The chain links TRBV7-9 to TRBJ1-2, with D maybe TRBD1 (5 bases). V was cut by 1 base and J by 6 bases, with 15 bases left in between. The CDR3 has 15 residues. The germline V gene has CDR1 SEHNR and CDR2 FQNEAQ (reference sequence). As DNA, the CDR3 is TGTGCCAGCAGCTTAGTGGGGGAGACACGAGATGGCTACACCTTC. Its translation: CASSLVGETRDGYTF.

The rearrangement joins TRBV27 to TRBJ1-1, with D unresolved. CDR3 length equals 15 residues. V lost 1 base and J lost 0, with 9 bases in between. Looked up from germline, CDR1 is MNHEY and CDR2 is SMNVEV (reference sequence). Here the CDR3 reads CASSLLGIMNTEAFF. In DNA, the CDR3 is TGTGCCAGCAGTTTATTAGGGATTATGAACACTGAAGCTTTCTTT.

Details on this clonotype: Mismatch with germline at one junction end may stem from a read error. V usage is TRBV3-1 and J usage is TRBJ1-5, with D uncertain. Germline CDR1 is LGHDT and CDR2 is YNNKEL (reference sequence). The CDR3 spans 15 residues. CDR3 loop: CASSHPGSLSQPQHF. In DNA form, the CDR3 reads TGCGCCAGCAGCCATCCCGGCTCACTGAGTCAGCCCCAGCATTTT. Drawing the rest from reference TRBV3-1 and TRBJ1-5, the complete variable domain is DTAVSQTPKYLVTQMGNDKSIKCEQNLGHDTMYWYKQDSKKFLKIMFSYNNKELIINETVPNRFSPKSPDKAHLNLHINSLELGDSAVYFCASSHPGSLSQPQHFGDGTRLSIL.

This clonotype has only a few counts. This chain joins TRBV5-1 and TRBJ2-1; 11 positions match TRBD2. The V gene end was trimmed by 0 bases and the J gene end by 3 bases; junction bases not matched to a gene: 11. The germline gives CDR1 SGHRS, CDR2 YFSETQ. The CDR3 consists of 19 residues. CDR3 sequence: CASSLDGVGTSGVYNEQFF. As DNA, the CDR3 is TGCGCCAGCAGCTTGGACGGGGTTGGGACTAGCGGCGTCTACAATGAGCAGTTCTTC.

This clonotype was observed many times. In DNA, the CDR3 is TGTGCCAGCAGCTTAACTCTAGCCCTTAGGGGTGAGCAGTTCTTC. As protein: CASSLTLALRGEQFF. The chain couples TRBV7-3 to TRBJ2-1; tentatively, D is TRBD1 or TRBD2 (5 bases each). This CDR3 spans 15 amino acids. Trimming removed 0 bases from V and 9 bases from J, with 15 bases in between. Germline V gene sequence: CDR1 SGHTA, CDR2 FQGTGA.

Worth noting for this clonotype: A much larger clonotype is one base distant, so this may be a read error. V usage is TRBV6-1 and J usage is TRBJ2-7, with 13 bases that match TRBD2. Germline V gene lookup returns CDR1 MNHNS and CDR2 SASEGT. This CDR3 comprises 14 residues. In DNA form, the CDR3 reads TGTGGCAGCAGAACGACTAGCGGGAGGTACGAGCAGTACTTC. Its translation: CGSRTTSGRYEQYF.

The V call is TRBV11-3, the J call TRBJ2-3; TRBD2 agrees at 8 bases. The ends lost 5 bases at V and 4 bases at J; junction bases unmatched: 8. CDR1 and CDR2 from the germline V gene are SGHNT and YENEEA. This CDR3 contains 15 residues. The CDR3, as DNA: TGTGCCAGCAGCCCGAGCGGGAGTCGATCAGATACGCAGTATTTT. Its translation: CASSPSGSRSDTQYF.